This is a list of T cell receptor beta chains from one sample in a study of T cell repertoires in cytomegalovirus infection. These receptors' targets are unknown. TCRdb analysed the reads with MiXCR anew, one entry per CDR3 protein. The table shows around 430,000 distinct CDR3 sequences, with 40% to 50% occurring only once. Sample: cultured PBMCs, taken from culture after CMV antigen stimulation. Every receptor here comes from a human donor in good health (CMV status not recorded). Some clones in this sample may be carry-over from other donors' samples. Both conserved end residues are part of each CDR3. The D gene is left open where the match is weak. Some rows have no size entry. The others give once, few or many, or a class for an expanded clone.

j_call d_call cdr3_length v_call clone_size cdr3_nt cdr3_aa
TRBJ2-4 NA 13 TRBV20-1 NA TGCAGTGCTGGAGAGGGACGGAAAAACATTCAGTACTTC CSAGEGRKNIQYF
TRBJ2-7 TRBD1 16 TRBV28 NA TGTGCCAGCACCCCGCCGGTGGGACAGGGGGAATACGAGCAGTACTTC CASTPPVGQGEYEQYF
TRBJ2-3 NA 15 TRBV2 NA TGTGCCAGCAAGCCGCCGGGGCTTATCACAGATACGCAGTATTTT CASKPPGLITDTQYF
TRBJ2-4 TRBD2 16 TRBV7-2 NA TGTGCCAGCAGCGGTGGTCGGCTAGCGGGAGAAAACATTCAGTACTTC CASSGGRLAGENIQYF
TRBJ2-7 TRBD2 15 TRBV6-1 few TGTGCCAGCAGGTCTTCTAGCGGCTTCTCCTACGAGCAGTACTTC CASRSSSGFSYEQYF
TRBJ1-1 NA 14 TRBV9 once TGTGCCAGCAGCGATCAGGGTGGGAACACTGAAGCTTTCTTT CASSDQGGNTEAFF
TRBJ1-4 TRBD1 16 TRBV7-6 few TGTGCCAGCAGCTCCGGACAGGGAGTGACTAATGAAAAACTGTTTTTT CASSSGQGVTNEKLFF
TRBJ1-1 TRBD1 16 TRBV7-2 NA TGTGCCAGCAGCTTAAGGTCAGGGGGCTTCAACACTGAAGCTTTCTTT CASSLRSGGFNTEAFF
TRBJ2-5 TRBD1 13 TRBV6-1 NA TGTGCCAGCAGTGAGGACAGGTCAGAGACCCAGTACTTC CASSEDRSETQYF
TRBJ2-1 NA 14 TRBV7-9 NA TGTGCCAGCAGCCCCCGAGATGGTCTCGGCGAGCAGTTCTTC CASSPRDGLGEQFF
TRBJ2-1 NA 11 TRBV12-5 NA TGTGCTAGTGGTTTGAACAATGAGCAGTTCTTC CASGLNNEQFF
TRBJ1-5 NA 19 TRBV28 NA TGTGCCAGCAGTTTTCAGGACAGCACATCCAGATATAGCAATCAGCCCCAGCATTTT CASSFQDSTSRYSNQPQHF
TRBJ2-7 NA 15 TRBV5-1 once TGCGCCAGCAGCCCCCGGGGGGCCTCTCCCTACGAGCAGTACTTC CASSPRGASPYEQYF
TRBJ2-7 NA 13 TRBV6-5 NA TGTGCCAGCATCCGGTCAGCGGGTGGCGAGCAGTACTTC CASIRSAGGEQYF
TRBJ2-1 TRBD2 19 TRBV28 few TGTGCCAGCAGCTCCCGCCTACTTCAAGCGGGGGAAAAAGCAGATGAGCAGTTCTTC CASSSRLLQAGEKADEQFF
TRBJ1-1 NA 14 TRBV5-6 NA TGTGCCAGCAGCCGCCCCGGAGGAGACACTGAAGCTTTCTTT CASSRPGGDTEAFF
TRBJ1-6 TRBD1 14 TRBV7-2 NA TGTGCCAGCAGCTTATCAGGGGGGGTTTCACCCCTCCACTTT CASSLSGGVSPLHF
TRBJ1-1 NA 13 TRBV2 NA TGTGCCAGCAGTGGGGACTCGAACACTGAAGCTTTCTTT CASSGDSNTEAFF
TRBJ2-7 TRBD2 15 TRBV7-6 few TGTGCCAGCAGTCCAGCGGGAGGGGCCTCCTACGAGCAGTACTTC CASSPAGGASYEQYF
TRBJ2-6 NA 14 TRBV27 once TGTGCCAGCAGTTCCCTTGCTGGGGCCAACGTCCTGACTTTC CASSSLAGANVLTF
TRBJ2-1 TRBD2 16 TRBV7-6 NA TGTGCCAGCAGCTATCCAATAGCGGGAGGGCCAAATGAGCAGTTCTTC CASSYPIAGGPNEQFF
TRBJ1-2 TRBD1 13 TRBV19 NA TGTGCCTGCAGGACAGGGGCAAACTATGGCTACACCTTC CACRTGANYGYTF
TRBJ1-1 NA 13 TRBV19 NA TGTGCCAGTAACCCATTTCAGCACACTGAAGCTTTCTTT CASNPFQHTEAFF
TRBJ1-3 NA 16 TRBV6-1 NA TGTGCCAGCAGTGAAGCGGGACCTCGCTCTGGAAACACCATATATTTT CASSEAGPRSGNTIYF
TRBJ2-5 TRBD2 18 TRBV7-2 NA TGTGCCAGCAGCTTAAGGTCGGGGACTAGCGGATACATAGAGACCCAGTACTTC CASSLRSGTSGYIETQYF
TRBJ2-2 TRBD2 15 TRBV7-2 many TGTGCCAGCAGCCTATACCGGGGGGGGGCCGGGGAGCTGTTTTTT CASSLYRGGAGELFF
TRBJ2-7 NA 13 TRBV4-2 NA TGTGCCAGCAGCGCCCGACAGGCCTACGAGCAGTACTTC CASSARQAYEQYF
TRBJ2-1 TRBD2 16 TRBV4-3 NA TGCGCCAGCAGCCAAGGACTAGCGGACTCCTACAATGAGCAGTTCTTC CASSQGLADSYNEQFF
TRBJ2-3 TRBD1 14 TRBV20-1 NA TGCAGTGCTTCCCGGGACAGGGGGCAAGATACGCAGTATTTT CSASRDRGQDTQYF
TRBJ1-1 NA 13 TRBV7-8 few TGTGCCAGCAGCTTAAGGTCCGGCTTCGAAGCTTTCTTT CASSLRSGFEAFF
TRBJ2-1 TRBD2 15 TRBV7-9 NA TGTGCCAGCAGTCAAAGGAGACTAGCGGGGACGGAGCAGTTCTTC CASSQRRLAGTEQFF
TRBJ2-1 NA 16 TRBV7-9 few TGTGCCAGCAGCTTGATCCCAGTATACTCCTACAATGAGCAGTTCTTC CASSLIPVYSYNEQFF
TRBJ2-7 NA 13 TRBV4-1 NA TGCGCCAGCAGCCCCTCAAGCCAGTACGAGCAGTACTTC CASSPSSQYEQYF
TRBJ2-5 NA 15 TRBV11-2 NA TGTGCCAGCAGCTTAGGGGTAGACCTGGGAGAGACCCAGTACTTC CASSLGVDLGETQYF
TRBJ1-4 NA 15 TRBV7-2 many TGTGCCAGCAGCTTCCAGGGATCCACTAATGAAAAACTGTTTTTT CASSFQGSTNEKLFF
TRBJ2-1 TRBD2 14 TRBV4-1 NA TGCGCCACCCAGTTGGGAGCGGGAGGTAATGAGCAGTTCTTC CATQLGAGGNEQFF
TRBJ2-2 NA 16 TRBV6-1 NA TGTGCCAGCAGTGAAGCCTCCAGGGATAACACCGGGGAGCTGTTTTTT CASSEASRDNTGELFF
TRBJ1-4 NA 14 TRBV6-5 NA TGTGCCAGCAGTTACTCAGGGACCAATGAAAAACTGTTTTTT CASSYSGTNEKLFF
TRBJ2-7 TRBD2 16 TRBV27 few TGTGCCAGCAGGGGACTAGCGGGTAACCCCTCCTACGAGCAGTACTTC CASRGLAGNPSYEQYF
TRBJ2-5 NA 15 TRBV7-9 NA TGTGCCAGCAGCGGGGGCCTCCTGGGGGGAGAGACCCAGTACTTC CASSGGLLGGETQYF
TRBJ2-1 TRBD2 13 TRBV7-2 NA TGTGCCAGCAGCTCGGGGGGATCAAATGAGCAGTTCTTC CASSSGGSNEQFF
TRBJ2-2 NA 17 TRBV10-3 once TGTGCCATCAGTGAACCGAGGGCAGGAGCCAACACCGGGGAGCTGTTTTTT CAISEPRAGANTGELFF
TRBJ2-1 NA 16 TRBV7-2 NA TGTGCCAGCAGCCTCACCCCGCAGGAATGGACAAATGAGCAGTTCTTC CASSLTPQEWTNEQFF
TRBJ2-7 TRBD2 15 TRBV7-2 NA TGTGCCAGCAGCTTACGGGGGGGGGAAAGGGGCGAGCAGTACTTC CASSLRGGERGEQYF
TRBJ2-2 NA 15 TRBV14 NA TGTGCCAGCAGCCCCGTACGGGCGAACACCGGGGAGCTGTTTTTT CASSPVRANTGELFF
TRBJ2-7 NA 15 TRBV10-3 NA TGTGCCATCAGGGGGAGACTCCAGAAAGACTACGAGCAGTACTTC CAIRGRLQKDYEQYF
TRBJ2-1 NA 13 TRBV7-2 many TGTGCCAGCAGCTTACAGGGGAGCAATGAGCAGTTCTTC CASSLQGSNEQFF
TRBJ2-1 NA 12 TRBV7-9 few TGTGCCAGCAGCTTCACTAGGTACGAGCAGTTCTTC CASSFTRYEQFF
TRBJ1-5 TRBD1 14 TRBV12-3/TRBV12-4 NA TGTGCCAGCAGTTCGGGGACAGGGTATCAGCCCCAGCATTTT CASSSGTGYQPQHF
TRBJ2-3 TRBD2 18 TRBV2 few TGTGCCAGCAGTGAAGAGGTCGGGGGGGCCATCGGAGTGGATACGCAGTATTTT CASSEEVGGAIGVDTQYF
TRBJ2-7 TRBD2 16 TRBV20-1 few TGCAGTGCTAGCGGGGGAACTAGCGGGGATACCTACGAGCAGTACTTC CSASGGTSGDTYEQYF
TRBJ2-1 TRBD2 16 TRBV7-2 once TGTGCCAGCAGCGCCAGCGGGGGAAGCTCCTACAATGAGCAGTTCTTC CASSASGGSSYNEQFF
TRBJ2-3 TRBD2 14 TRBV7-2 many TGTGCCAGCAGCCGACTAGCGAGCACAGATACGCAGTATTTT CASSRLASTDTQYF
TRBJ1-5 NA 15 TRBV6-1 NA TGTGCCAGCAGCTCGGGTGGGGACGGCAATCAGCCCCAGCATTTT CASSSGGDGNQPQHF
TRBJ2-3 NA 17 TRBV7-4 NA TGTGCCAGCAGCTTATACAGGGAGCCGGTGGTTCCAGATACGCAGTATTTT CASSLYREPVVPDTQYF